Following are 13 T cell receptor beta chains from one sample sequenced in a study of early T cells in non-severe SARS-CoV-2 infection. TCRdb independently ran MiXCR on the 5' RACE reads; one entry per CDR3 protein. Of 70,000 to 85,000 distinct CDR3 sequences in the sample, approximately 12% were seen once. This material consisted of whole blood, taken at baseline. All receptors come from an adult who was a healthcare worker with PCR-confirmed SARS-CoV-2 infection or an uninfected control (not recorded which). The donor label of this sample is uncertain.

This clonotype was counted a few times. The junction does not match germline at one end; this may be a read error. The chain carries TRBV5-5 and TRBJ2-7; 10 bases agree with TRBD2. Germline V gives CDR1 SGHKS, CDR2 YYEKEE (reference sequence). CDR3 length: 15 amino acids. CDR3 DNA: TGTGTCAGCAGCTTGACTAGCGGGCGGAACTACGAGCAGTACTTC. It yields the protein CVSSLTSGRNYEQYF.

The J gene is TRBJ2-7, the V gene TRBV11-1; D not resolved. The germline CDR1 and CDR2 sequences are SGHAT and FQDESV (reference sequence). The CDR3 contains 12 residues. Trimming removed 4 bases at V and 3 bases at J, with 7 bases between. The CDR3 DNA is TGTGCCAGCAGCTATACAGACTACGAGCAGTACTTC. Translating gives CASSYTDYEQYF.

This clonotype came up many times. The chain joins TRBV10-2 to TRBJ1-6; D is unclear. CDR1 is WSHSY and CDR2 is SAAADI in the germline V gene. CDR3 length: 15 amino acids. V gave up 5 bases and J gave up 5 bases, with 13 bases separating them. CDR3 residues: CASSQGGLHNSPLHF. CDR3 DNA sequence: TGCGCCAGCAGTCAAGGTGGGCTCCATAATTCACCCCTCCACTTT.

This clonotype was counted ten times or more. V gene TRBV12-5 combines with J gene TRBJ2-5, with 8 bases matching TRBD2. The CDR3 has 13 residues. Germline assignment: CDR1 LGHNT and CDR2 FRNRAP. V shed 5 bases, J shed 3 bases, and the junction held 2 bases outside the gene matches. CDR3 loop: CASGPTSEETQYF. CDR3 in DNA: TGTGCTAGTGGTCCGACTAGCGAAGAGACCCAGTACTTC.

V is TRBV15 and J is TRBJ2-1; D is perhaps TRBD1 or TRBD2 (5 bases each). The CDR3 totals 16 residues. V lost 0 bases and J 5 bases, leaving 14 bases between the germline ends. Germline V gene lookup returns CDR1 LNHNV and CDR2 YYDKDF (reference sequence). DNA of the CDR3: TGTGCCACCAGCAGAGATCTTGGGGGACCAGACAATGAGCAGTTCTTC. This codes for CATSRDLGGPDNEQFF.

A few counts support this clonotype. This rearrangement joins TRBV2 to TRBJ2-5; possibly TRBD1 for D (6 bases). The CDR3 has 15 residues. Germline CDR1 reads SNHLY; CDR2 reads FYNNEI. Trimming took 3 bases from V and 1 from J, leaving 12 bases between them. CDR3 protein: CASSELGTTQETQYF. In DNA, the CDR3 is TGTGCCAGCAGTGAGCTCGGGACAACCCAAGAGACCCAGTACTTC. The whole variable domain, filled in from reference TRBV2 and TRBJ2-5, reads EPEVTQTPSHQVTQMGQEVILRCVPISNHLYFYWYRQILGQKVEFLVSFYNNEISEKSEIFDDQFSVERPDGSNFTLKIRSTKLEDSAMYFCASSELGTTQETQYFGPGTRLLVL.

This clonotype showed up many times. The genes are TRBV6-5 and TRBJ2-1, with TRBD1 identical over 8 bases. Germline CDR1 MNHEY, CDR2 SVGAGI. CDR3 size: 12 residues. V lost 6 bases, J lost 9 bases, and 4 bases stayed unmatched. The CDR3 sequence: CASSTGGSEQFF. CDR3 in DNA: TGTGCCAGCAGCACAGGGGGATCTGAGCAGTTCTTC.

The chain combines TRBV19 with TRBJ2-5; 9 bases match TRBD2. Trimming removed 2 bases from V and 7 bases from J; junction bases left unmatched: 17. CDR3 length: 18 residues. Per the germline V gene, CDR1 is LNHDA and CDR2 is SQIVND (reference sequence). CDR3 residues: CASSINPPGLAGLGTQYF. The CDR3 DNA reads TGTGCCAGTAGTATAAACCCCCCGGGGCTAGCGGGGCTCGGGACCCAGTACTTC.

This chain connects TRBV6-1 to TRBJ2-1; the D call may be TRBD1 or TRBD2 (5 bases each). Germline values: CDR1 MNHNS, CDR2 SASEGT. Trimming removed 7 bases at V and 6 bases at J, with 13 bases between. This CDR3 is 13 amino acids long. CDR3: CASTLGRLNEQFF. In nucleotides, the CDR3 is TGTGCCAGCACCCTGGGACGCCTCAATGAGCAGTTCTTC.

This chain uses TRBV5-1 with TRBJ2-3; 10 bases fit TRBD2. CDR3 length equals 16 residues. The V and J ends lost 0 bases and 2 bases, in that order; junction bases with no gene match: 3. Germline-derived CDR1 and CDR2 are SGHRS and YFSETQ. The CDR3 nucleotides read TGCGCCAGCAGCTTGGTTAGCGGGAGGAACACAGATACGCAGTATTTT. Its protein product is CASSLVSGRNTDTQYF.

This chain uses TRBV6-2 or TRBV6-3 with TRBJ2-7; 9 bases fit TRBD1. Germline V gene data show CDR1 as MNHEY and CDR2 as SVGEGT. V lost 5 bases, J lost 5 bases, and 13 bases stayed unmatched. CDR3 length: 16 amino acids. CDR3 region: CASSETFGTGNHEQYF. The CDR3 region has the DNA TGTGCCAGCAGTGAAACCTTCGGGACAGGGAACCACGAGCAGTACTTC.

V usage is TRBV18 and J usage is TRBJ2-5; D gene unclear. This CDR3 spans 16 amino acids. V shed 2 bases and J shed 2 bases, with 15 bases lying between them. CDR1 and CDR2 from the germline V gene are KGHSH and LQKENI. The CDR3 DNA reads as TGTGCCAGCTCACCAGTTGGGCAGGCCCGACAAGAGACCCAGTACTTC. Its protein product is CASSPVGQARQETQYF. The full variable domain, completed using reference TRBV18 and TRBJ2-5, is NAGVMQNPRHLVRRRGQEARLRCSPMKGHSHVYWYRQLPEEGLKFMVYLQKENIIDESGMPKERFSAEFPKEGPSILRIQQVVRGDSAAYFCASSPVGQARQETQYFGPGTRLLVL.

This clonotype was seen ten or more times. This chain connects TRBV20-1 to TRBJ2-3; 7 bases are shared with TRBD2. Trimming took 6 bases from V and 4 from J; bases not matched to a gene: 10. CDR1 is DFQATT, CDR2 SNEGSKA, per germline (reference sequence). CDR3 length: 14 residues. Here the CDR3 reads CSAHPAGVPDTQYF. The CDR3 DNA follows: TGCAGTGCCCACCCGGCGGGGGTTCCAGATACGCAGTATTTT.